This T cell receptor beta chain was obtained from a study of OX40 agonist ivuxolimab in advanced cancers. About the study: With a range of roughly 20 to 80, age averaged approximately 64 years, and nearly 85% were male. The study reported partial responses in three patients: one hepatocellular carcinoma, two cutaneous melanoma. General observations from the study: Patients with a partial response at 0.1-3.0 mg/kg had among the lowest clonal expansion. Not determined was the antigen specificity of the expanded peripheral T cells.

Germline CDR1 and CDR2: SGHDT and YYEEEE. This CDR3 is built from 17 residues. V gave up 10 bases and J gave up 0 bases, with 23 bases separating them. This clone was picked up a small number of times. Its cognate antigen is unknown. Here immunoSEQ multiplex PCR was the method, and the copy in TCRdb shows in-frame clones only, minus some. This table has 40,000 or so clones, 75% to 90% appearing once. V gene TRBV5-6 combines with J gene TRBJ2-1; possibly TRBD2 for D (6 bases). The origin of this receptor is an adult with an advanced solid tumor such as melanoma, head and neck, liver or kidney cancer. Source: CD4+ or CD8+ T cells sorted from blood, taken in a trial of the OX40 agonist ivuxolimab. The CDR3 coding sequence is TGTGCCGTTAGTAGGGGAAGAAGGAGGGCCTCCTACAATGAGCAGTTCTTC. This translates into CAVSRGRRRASYNEQFF. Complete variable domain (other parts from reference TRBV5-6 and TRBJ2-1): DAGVTQSPTHLIKTRGQQVTLRCSPKSGHDTVSWYQQALGQGPQFIFQYYEEEERQRGNFPDRFSGHQFPNYSSELNVNALLLGDSALYLCAVSRGRRRASYNEQFFGPGTRLTVL.